The present TCR beta chain was sequenced within a study of STAT5B mutations in CD4+ large granular lymphocyte leukemia. Study results and caveats: Patient CD4-sorted repertoires stayed more clonal than healthy ones after leukemic-clone removal. About 26% of private leukemic clonotypes occurred rarely in other patients' non-leukemic repertoires.

Healthy controls were blood donor buffy coats. CDR3 length equals 13 residues. Germline lookup yields CDR1 SGHTA and CDR2 FQGNSA. The V end lost 1 base, the J end lost 5 bases, and 6 bases lay between the germline ends. Note on this clone: Its specificity is unknown.

Methods used by the authors: A productive frequency of 2.59 x 10-5 was the lowest detectable. Method: immunoSEQ multiplex PCR; TCRdb's copy keeps in-frame clones and lacks some. The V and J calls and clone size were taken over from that table, and D and trimming were inferred from the DNA. Of some 29,000 clones listed, roughly 79% are singletons. The source of this sequence is a human donor in good health. The rearrangement uses TRBV7-2 and TRBJ2-4; D unresolved. The source material was CD4+ T cells from blood buffy coats. The CDR3 spells CASSLDFQNIQYF. The CDR3 region has the DNA TGTGCCAGCAGCTTAGATTTCCAAAACATTCAGTACTTC.